This TCR beta chain was observed in a study of low-dose radiotherapy and immunotherapy resistance in tumors. This clonotype was detected many times. This CDR3 is built from 13 residues. Per the germline V gene, CDR1 is SQVTM and CDR2 is ANQGSEA. V was cut by 5 bases and J by 0 bases, with 10 bases left in between. Primers used for first-strand cDNA, a TRAV- and TRBV-specific set, covered both alpha and beta chains. Using a constant-region primer together with a V-primer adapter, TCRs were subjected to 15 to 20 PCR cycles of amplification. Each CDR3 protein gets one entry after TCRdb re-called the reads with MiXCR. The sample shows about 64,000 distinct CDR3 sequences, roughly 29% of them seen only once. Indicated time point: before trial treatment. Treatment of the donors consisted of nivolumab and ipilimumab (plus aspirin, low-dose cyclophosphamide and low-dose radiotherapy).

The rearrangement uses TRBV29-1 and TRBJ1-1, with a tentative D call TRBD1 (6 bases). This material consisted of PBMCs, taken before treatment. The sequence was obtained from a male donor with rectosigmoid adenocarcinoma. The CDR3 coding sequence is TGCAGCGTTCAGGACAGCATGAACACTGAAGCTTTCTTT. Amino acid sequence: CSVQDSMNTEAFF.